Each of the 11 T cell receptor beta chains below was sequenced from the same sample in a study of T cell responses to AZD1222 COVID-19 vaccine. Sequenced by immunoSEQ multiplex PCR; TCRdb stores in-frame clones only, minus some. The sample includes roughly 170,000 clones, 94% seen only once; the top ten take around 1.5%. The sample in question was peripheral blood, obtained 28 days after the second AZD1222 dose. These receptors originate from an adult who received the AZD1222 COVID-19 vaccine.

This chain joins TRBV21-1 and TRBJ1-5; the D call TRBD1 from the table was never checked on the DNA. TRBV21-1 counts as a pseudogene. The CDR3 sequence is 15 residues long. This CDR3 is CASSTGQGLDQPQHF. The CDR3 coding sequence is TGTGCCAGCAGCACTGGGCAGGGGCTAGATCAGCCCCAGCATTTT.

V usage is TRBV10-3 and J usage is TRBJ1-4; 7 nucleotides match TRBD1. Germline-derived CDR1 and CDR2 are ENHRY and SYGVKD. This CDR3 comprises 16 residues. The ends lost 0 bases at V and 3 bases at J; junction bases unmatched: 4. The CDR3 nucleotides are TGTGCCATCAGTGAGTCAGGGGGCCTAGCTAATGAAAAACTGTTTTTT. Translation: CAISESGGLANEKLFF.

The chain carries TRBV5-6 and TRBJ2-5; D possibly corresponds to TRBD2 (6 bases). Trimming took off 2 bases at V and 2 bases at J, with 10 bases between the two ends. The CDR3 consists of 14 residues. Germline CDR1 reads SGHDT; CDR2 reads YYEEEE. CDR3 sequence: CASSLGTPQETQYF. As DNA, the CDR3 is TGTGCCAGCAGCTTAGGGACTCCTCAAGAGACCCAGTACTTC.

The chain recombines TRBV2 with TRBJ1-2; D is undetermined. The V and J ends lost 5 bases and 1 base respectively, with 11 bases between them. The V gene's germline CDR1 is SNHLY and CDR2 FYNNEI. The CDR3 has 14 amino acids. CDR3 in amino acids: CASSIGSFNYGYTF. DNA for the CDR3: TGTGCCAGCAGTATCGGTAGTTTTAACTATGGCTACACCTTC.

This sequence joins TRBV5-5 and TRBJ1-2; 10 nucleotides match TRBD1. The CDR3 totals 13 residues. Per germline, CDR1 SGHKS and CDR2 YYEKEE (reference sequence). Germline trimming cut 2 bases from V and 6 bases from J; bases unmatched to any gene: 1. The CDR3 DNA follows: TGTGCCAGCAGCTTTGGGACAGGGGATGGCTACACCTTC. Residues: CASSFGTGDGYTF.

The genes are TRBV9 and TRBJ1-5; D unresolved. The CDR3 sequence is 15 residues long. Per the germline V gene, CDR1 is SGDLS and CDR2 is YYNGEE. V lost 0 bases to trimming and J lost 2 bases, with 9 bases between them. The CDR3 sequence is CASSVEGYGNQPQHF. In nucleotides, the CDR3 is TGTGCCAGCAGCGTAGAGGGATATGGCAATCAGCCCCAGCATTTT.

In this sample, this clone turned up once. This chain uses TRBV5-1 with TRBJ2-7; D possibly matches TRBD1 or TRBD2 (5 bases each). The CDR3 has 15 amino acids. Germline V gives CDR1 SGHRS, CDR2 YFSETQ. Trimming stripped 0 bases from V and 3 bases from J, with 13 bases between. CDR3 nucleotide sequence: TGCGCCAGCAGCTTGGCCGGGGACCGTTACTACGAGCAGTACTTC. Amino acid sequence: CASSLAGDRYYEQYF.

V gene TRBV5-5 combines with J gene TRBJ2-3; D not resolved. Between the trimmed V and J ends, which lost 4 bases and 0 bases, there was a span of 12 bases. The CDR3 totals 15 residues. Germline-derived CDR1 and CDR2 are SGHKS and YYEKEE (reference sequence). CDR3 DNA: TGTGCCAGCAGCAATCTTAGCACTAGCACAGATACGCAGTATTTT. Protein: CASSNLSTSTDTQYF.

The rearrangement uses TRBV20-1 and TRBJ1-2; D gene unclear. Trimming removed 0 bases at V and 10 bases at J, with 9 bases between. CDR3 size: 11 residues. CDR1 is DFQATT and CDR2 is SNEGSKA in the germline V gene (reference sequence). CDR3 protein: CSARDRDLYTF. The CDR3 DNA reads TGCAGTGCTAGAGATCGCGACCTCTACACCTTC.

This clone was recorded once. The V gene is TRBV19, the J gene TRBJ2-1; 11 nucleotides line up with TRBD2. CDR1 LNHDA and CDR2 SQIVND come from the germline V gene (reference sequence). The CDR3 has 18 amino acids. V trimming: 2 bases; J trimming: 0 bases; junction bases outside the gene matches: 6. The chain's CDR3 is CASSISRLAGSSYNEQFF. Written as DNA, the CDR3 is TGTGCCAGTAGTATATCGCGACTAGCGGGGAGCTCCTACAATGAGCAGTTCTTC.

The chain carries TRBV3-1 (or the pseudogene TRBV3-2) and TRBJ2-7; D remains unclear. The CDR3 loop spans 12 amino acids. V dropped 4 bases and J dropped 4 bases, with 8 bases sitting between them. Germline values: CDR1 LGHDT, CDR2 YNNKEL (reference sequence). The CDR3 region is CASSLGQYEQYF. Written as DNA, the CDR3 is TGTGCCAGCAGCCTAGGCCAATACGAGCAGTACTTC.